Below are 22 T cell receptor beta chains sequenced from a single sample in a study of cytomegalovirus exposure and HLA in healthy donors. PCR was performed using 60 Vbeta and 13 Jbeta primers. Using immunoSEQ multiplex PCR, the repertoire was profiled, and TCRdb retains in-frame clones only, with some absent. The sample lists 170,000 or so clones; 80% were seen once. The sample was PBMCs. These receptor sequences come from a man younger than 40 in good health and CMV-seropositive.

V usage is TRBV7-2 and J usage is TRBJ2-5; D gene ambiguous. Germline CDR1 SGHTA, CDR2 FQGNSA. There are 12 residues in the CDR3. V was cut by 5 bases and J by 2 bases, with 6 bases left in between. CDR3 amino acids: CASSLTQETQYF. The DNA of the CDR3 is TGTGCCAGCAGCCTGACTCAAGAGACCCAGTACTTC.

The chain combines TRBV6-1 with TRBJ1-4, with D possibly matching TRBD1 (5 bases). This CDR3 spans 15 amino acids. The germline gives CDR1 MNHNS, CDR2 SASEGT. The V end lost 7 bases, the J end lost 8 bases, and 20 bases lay between the germline ends. The CDR3 coding sequence is TGTGCCAGCACCGAAGGGGTGGATCGGCGCGAAAAACTGTTTTTT. Amino acid sequence: CASTEGVDRREKLFF.

V usage is TRBV18 and J usage is TRBJ1-4; 9 bases line up with TRBD1. With V trimmed by 6 bases and J by 7 bases, 24 bases remained unmatched. The CDR3 loop spans 20 amino acids. CDR1 KGHSH and CDR2 LQKENI come from the germline V gene. The CDR3 reads CASSPRQVTGGSGRGEKLFF. The CDR3 nucleotides read TGTGCCAGCTCCCCGCGTCAAGTAACAGGGGGCTCCGGTCGGGGTGAAAAACTGTTTTTT.

This sequence joins TRBV9 and TRBJ2-1, with 12 bases that match TRBD1. V lost 5 bases to trimming and J lost 8 bases; unmatched junction nucleotides: 5. The CDR3 consists of 14 residues. The germline gives CDR1 SGDLS, CDR2 YYNGEE. The DNA of the CDR3 is TGTGCCAGCAGTACCGGGACAGGGGGCTATGAGCAGTTCTTC. Its translation: CASSTGTGGYEQFF. Full variable domain (remainder filled in from reference TRBV9 and TRBJ2-1): DSGVTQTPKHLITATGQRVTLRCSPRSGDLSVYWYQQSLDQGLQFLIQYYNGEERAKGNILERFSAQQFPDLHSELNLSSLELGDSALYFCASSTGTGGYEQFFGPGTRLTVL.

This chain links TRBV7-9 with TRBJ1-1; unclear D gene. The CDR3 covers 15 residues. Germline-derived CDR1 and CDR2 are SEHNR and FQNEAQ (reference sequence). V was pared by 5 bases and J by 3 bases, with 16 bases between. CDR3 in amino acids: CASSPEGGGDTEAFF. Here the CDR3 DNA reads TGTGCCAGCAGCCCGGAGGGCGGTGGGGACACTGAAGCTTTCTTT. The whole variable domain, remainder taken from reference TRBV7-9 and TRBJ1-1, is DTGVSQNPRHKITKRGQNVTFRCDPISEHNRLYWYRQTLGQGPEFLTYFQNEAQLEKSRLLSDRFSAERPKGSFSTLEIQRTEQGDSAMYLCASSPEGGGDTEAFFGQGTRLTVV.

This clone was picked up one time. The V call is TRBV14, the J call TRBJ2-5, with D possibly TRBD1 on 6 matching bases. The DNA matches TRBJ2-7 better at its end, which makes the J call doubtful. The CDR3 has 15 amino acids. CDR1 is SGHDN and CDR2 is FVKESK in the germline V gene. The CDR3 sequence is CASSQDLGAPYEQYF. CDR3 bases: TGTGCCAGCAGCCAAGACCTGGGGGCCCCCTACGAGCAGTACTTC.

This clone was recorded only once. The genes are TRBV6-5 and TRBJ1-1; D unclear. The CDR3 is 14 amino acids. Trimming removed 6 bases from V and 2 bases from J, with 13 bases in between. Looked up from germline, CDR1 is MNHEY and CDR2 is SVGAGI. This CDR3 reads CASRTYESNTEAFF. The CDR3 DNA follows: TGTGCCAGCAGGACATACGAATCCAACACTGAAGCTTTCTTT.

This chain connects TRBV19 to TRBJ1-2; TRBD1 is a possible D gene (5 bases). Germline CDR1 is LNHDA and CDR2 is SQIVND (reference sequence). The CDR3 runs to 15 residues. Trimming removed 5 bases from V and 5 bases from J, with 18 bases in between. CDR3 residues: CASSAGEEGTYGYTF. For the CDR3, the DNA is TGTGCCAGTAGTGCGGGAGAAGAGGGGACTTATGGCTACACCTTC. Drawing the rest from reference TRBV19 and TRBJ1-2, the complete variable domain is DGGITQSPKYLFRKEGQNVTLSCEQNLNHDAMYWYRQDPGQGLRLIYYSQIVNDFQKGDIAEGYSVSREKKESFPLTVTSAQKNPTAFYLCASSAGEEGTYGYTFGSGTRLTVV.

This chain joins TRBV7-9 and TRBJ1-1; TRBD1 is a possible D gene (6 bases). V was pared by 5 bases and J by 1 base, with 11 bases between. CDR1 and CDR2 from the germline V gene are SEHNR and FQNEAQ (reference sequence). The length of the CDR3 is 14 residues. The CDR3: CASSQYRENTEAFF. CDR3 bases: TGTGCCAGCAGCCAATACAGGGAGAACACTGAAGCTTTCTTT.

This clone was recorded once. The chain links TRBV28 to TRBJ1-2, with a tentative D call TRBD1 (6 bases). The CDR3 sequence is 14 residues long. Germline V CDR1 and CDR2: MDHEN, SYDVKM. V was shortened by 7 bases and J by 3 bases, with 15 bases between the two germline ends. In DNA form, the CDR3 reads TGTGCCAGCACCCAGGACAGTGTGTACTATGGCTACACCTTC. This codes for CASTQDSVYYGYTF.

The chain employs TRBV5-1 and TRBJ1-1; no clear D gene. Per the germline V gene, CDR1 is SGHRS and CDR2 is YFSETQ. The V end lost 1 base, the J end lost 4 bases, and 23 bases lay between the germline ends. The CDR3 is 18 residues long. In DNA form, the CDR3 reads TGCGCCAGCAGCTTGTACCCCGCCGATACTCCCGCGGGCACTGAAGCTTTCTTT. Translated: CASSLYPADTPAGTEAFF.

A few counts support this clone. This chain joins TRBV6-5 and TRBJ1-2, with 8 positions matching TRBD1. This CDR3 is 16 amino acids long. V was pared by 1 base and J by 0 bases, with 4 bases of the junction left unmatched. Per germline, CDR1 MNHEY and CDR2 SVGAGI. The CDR3 protein is CASSYWGTGSNYGYTF. CDR3 nucleotides: TGTGCCAGCAGTTACTGGGGGACAGGTTCTAACTATGGCTACACCTTC.

CDR3 nucleotides: TGTGCCAGCTCACCTTCTATGGGGAGAACAGGGGGGCTAAATCAGCCCCAGCATTTT. The encoded protein is CASSPSMGRTGGLNQPQHF. The V and J genes are TRBV18 and TRBJ1-5, with 8 nucleotides matching TRBD1. Trimming at V came to 3 bases and at J to 4 bases, leaving 17 bases not matched to a gene. CDR1 is KGHSH, CDR2 LQKENI, per germline. The CDR3 has 19 amino acids.

The rearrangement joins TRBV6-4 to TRBJ2-3; 9 bases map to TRBD2. J gave up 11 bases and V 8 bases, and 11 bases lay outside the gene matches. This CDR3 is 13 amino acids long. Germline V CDR1 and CDR2: MRHNA, SNTAGT. The DNA of the CDR3 is TGTGCCAGCGGGCAAGCGGGGGGCCGAAAGCAGTATTTT. Amino acids: CASGQAGGRKQYF.

The gene calls are TRBV14 and TRBJ2-7; 11 bases line up with TRBD2. The V gene end was trimmed by 6 bases and the J gene end by 0 bases; junction bases not matched to a gene: 4. In germline, CDR1 is SGHDN, CDR2 FVKESK. This CDR3 spans 15 amino acids. The CDR3 protein is CASSSSGRSSYEQYF. In DNA form, the CDR3 reads TGTGCCAGCAGTTCTAGCGGGAGGAGCTCCTACGAGCAGTACTTC. Variable domain in full (rest from reference TRBV14 and TRBJ2-7): EAGVTQFPSHSVIEKGQTVTLRCDPISGHDNLYWYRRVMGKEIKFLLHFVKESKQDESGMPNNRFLAERTGGTYSTLKVQPAELEDSGVYFCASSSSGRSSYEQYFGPGTRLTVT.

The chain couples TRBV4-1 to TRBJ2-3; possible D gene TRBD1, 5 bases. V lost 4 bases and J 5 bases, leaving 7 bases between the germline ends. The CDR3 has 12 amino acids. In germline, CDR1 is MGHRA, CDR2 YSYEKL. The CDR3 region has the DNA TGCGCCAGCAGCCCCCAGGGAGATACGCAGTATTTT. Amino acids: CASSPQGDTQYF.

The gene calls are TRBV9 and TRBJ2-2, with TRBD2 as a possible D gene (6 bases). The CDR3 length is 13 residues. Germline-derived CDR1 and CDR2 are SGDLS and YYNGEE. V was shortened by 7 bases and J by 8 bases, with 15 bases between the two germline ends. In nucleotides, the CDR3 is TGTGCCAGCGGACGGGAGTTAGGGGGGGAGCTGTTTTTT. Protein sequence: CASGRELGGELFF.

This clone was counted only a few times. The chain uses TRBV4-1 and TRBJ1-1; no clear D gene. The germline gives CDR1 MGHRA, CDR2 YSYEKL. V shed 2 bases and J shed 2 bases, with 9 bases lying between them. This CDR3 is 14 amino acids long. The CDR3 region has the DNA TGCGCCAGCAGCCAAAAGGGAGGAAACACTGAAGCTTTCTTT. Protein sequence: CASSQKGGNTEAFF.

This clone was seen more than once but under ten times. This chain uses TRBV2 with TRBJ2-7; 7 bases line up with TRBD2. Trimming cost V 9 bases and J 5 bases; bases outside gene matches: 13. Germline V gene lookup returns CDR1 SNHLY and CDR2 FYNNEI. The CDR3 loop spans 14 amino acids. The CDR3 loop is CASTGGLGTNEQYF. The CDR3 nucleotides are TGTGCCAGTACGGGAGGACTAGGAACCAACGAGCAGTACTTC.

V is TRBV6-1 and J is TRBJ1-5; no firm D call. The CDR3 is made up of 16 amino acids. With 3 bases removed from V and 0 bases from J, the gap between germline ends came to 12 bases. Looked up from germline, CDR1 is MNHNS and CDR2 is SASEGT. The CDR3 here is CASSDLGGNSNQPQHF. The DNA for the CDR3 is TGTGCCAGCAGTGATTTGGGAGGTAATAGCAATCAGCCCCAGCATTTT.

Concerning this clone: The sample holds other DNA sequences that translate to the same CDR3. This chain links TRBV7-9 with TRBJ2-3, with D uncertain. Germline V gene lookup returns CDR1 SEHNR and CDR2 FQNEAQ (reference sequence). The CDR3 is made up of 14 amino acids. V was trimmed by 0 bases and J by 1 base, leaving 5 bases between them. CDR3 sequence (DNA): TGTGCCAGCAGCTTAGCTGGAGGCACAGATACGCAGTATTTT. Translating it yields CASSLAGGTDTQYF.

About this clone itself: Relative to the germline gene, one junction end is altered; a read error may explain this. V gene TRBV4-1 combines with J gene TRBJ1-6, with unresolved D. CDR1 and CDR2 (germline): MGHRA, YSYEKL. The CDR3 is made up of 13 amino acids. The CDR3 loop is CASSQDLVSPLHF. As DNA, the CDR3 is TGCGCCAGCAGCCAAGATCTGGTTTCACCCCTCCACTTC.